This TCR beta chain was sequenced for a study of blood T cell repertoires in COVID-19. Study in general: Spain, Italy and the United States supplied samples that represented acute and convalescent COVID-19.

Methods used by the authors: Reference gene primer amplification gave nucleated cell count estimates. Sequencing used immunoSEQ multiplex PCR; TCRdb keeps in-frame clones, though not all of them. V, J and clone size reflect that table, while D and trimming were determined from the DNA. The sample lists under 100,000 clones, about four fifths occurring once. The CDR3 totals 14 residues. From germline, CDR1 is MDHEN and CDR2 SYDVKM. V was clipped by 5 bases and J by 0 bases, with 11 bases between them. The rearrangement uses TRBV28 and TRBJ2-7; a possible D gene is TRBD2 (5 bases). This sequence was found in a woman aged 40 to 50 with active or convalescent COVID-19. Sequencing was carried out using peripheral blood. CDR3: CASSQAEISYEQYF. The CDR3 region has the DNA TGTGCCAGCAGTCAAGCGGAAATCTCCTACGAGCAGTACTTC.